This T cell receptor beta chain was sequenced in a study of shared clonotypes between healthy human individuals. The study, taken as a whole, reports: Several donors held about 5% of naive CD4 clonotypes in common. Few donors limited the genetic and exposure-history diversity represented.

The authors' processing: Quality scores were absent from the junction-only immunoSEQ sequences, so filtering differed. Sequenced by immunoSEQ multiplex PCR; TCRdb stores in-frame clones only, minus some. That table furnishes V, J and clone size, whereas the DNA furnished D and trimming. Among roughly 220,000 clones listed, under 80% were seen once. In germline, CDR1 is SEHNR, CDR2 FQNEAQ (reference sequence). The germline V and J ends were trimmed by 5 bases and 2 bases, with 12 bases remaining between them. The CDR3 length is 14 residues. In the case of this clone: Antigen: not known.

CD4+ cells underwent separation, giving CD45RA+ naive and CD45RA-negative memory subsets. The sequence derives from a man in his thirties or forties in good health. The specimen was memory CD4+ T cells sorted from blood. The subset denotes: CD45RA-negative fraction. The J gene is TRBJ1-2, the V gene TRBV7-9; no definite D call. The CDR3 is CASSLTRANYGYTF. In DNA form, the CDR3 reads TGTGCCAGCAGCCTTACAAGGGCCAACTATGGCTACACCTTC.